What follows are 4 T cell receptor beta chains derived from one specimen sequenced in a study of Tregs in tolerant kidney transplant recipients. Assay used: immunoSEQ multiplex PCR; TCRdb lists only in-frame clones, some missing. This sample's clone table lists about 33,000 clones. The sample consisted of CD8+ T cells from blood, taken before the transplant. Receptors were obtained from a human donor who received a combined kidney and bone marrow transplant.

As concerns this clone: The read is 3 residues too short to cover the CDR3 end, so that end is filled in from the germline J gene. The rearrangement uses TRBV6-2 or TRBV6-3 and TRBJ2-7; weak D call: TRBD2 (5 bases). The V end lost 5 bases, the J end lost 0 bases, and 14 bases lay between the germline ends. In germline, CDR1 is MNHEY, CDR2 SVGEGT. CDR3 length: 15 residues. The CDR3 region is CASSPLEGSSYEQYF. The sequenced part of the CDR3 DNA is TGTGCCAGCAGTCCCCTTGAGGGTTCCTCCTACGAG.

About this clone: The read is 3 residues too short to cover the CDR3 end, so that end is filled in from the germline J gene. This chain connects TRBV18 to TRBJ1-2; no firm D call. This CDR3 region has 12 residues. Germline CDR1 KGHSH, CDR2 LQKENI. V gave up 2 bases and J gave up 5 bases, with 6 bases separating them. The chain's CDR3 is CASSPAVYGYTF. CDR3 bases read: TGTGCCAGCTCACCAGCAGTTTATGGC.

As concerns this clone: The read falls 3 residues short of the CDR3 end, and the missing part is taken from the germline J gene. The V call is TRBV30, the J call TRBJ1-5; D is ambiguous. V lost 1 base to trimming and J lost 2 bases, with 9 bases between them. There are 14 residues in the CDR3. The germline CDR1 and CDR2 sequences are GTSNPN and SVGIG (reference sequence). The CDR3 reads CAWSGGSGNQPQHF. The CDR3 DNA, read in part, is TGTGCCTGGAGTGGCGGGTCGGGCAATCAGCCC.

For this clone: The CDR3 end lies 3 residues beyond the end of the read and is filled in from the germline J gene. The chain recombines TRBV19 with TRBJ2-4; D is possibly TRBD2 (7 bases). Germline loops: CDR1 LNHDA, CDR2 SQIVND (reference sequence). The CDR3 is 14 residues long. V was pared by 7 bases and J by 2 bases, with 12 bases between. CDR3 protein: CASTRGGTKNIQYF. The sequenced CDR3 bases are TGTGCCAGTACGAGGGGGGGAACCAAAAACATT.